This T cell receptor beta chain appears in the sequencing data of a study of memory CD4+ T cells and cytomegalovirus serostatus. Broader study findings: Repertoires predicted CMV serostatus with median bootstrapped AUC of approximately 0.94. Of roughly 180 reported CMV TCRbeta sequences, some 67 were found in memory CD4+ repertoires.

The sort gate was single viable CD3+CD4+CD8-CD45RO+ cells for memory CD4+ T cells. In regard to this clone: What it recognizes is unknown.

Libraries were prepared by immunoSEQ multiplex PCR; TCRdb keeps only in-frame clonotypes and omits some of them. This sample has 50,000 to 75,000 clones, with 82% found just once. The CDR3 contains 13 residues. CDR1 and CDR2 (germline): SEHNR, FQNEAQ (reference sequence). Trimming left V 4 bases short and J 8 bases short, with 14 bases between. The sequencing sample was made of memory CD4+ T cells from blood. This sequence was found in an adult in good health and CMV-seronegative. The gene calls are TRBV7-9 and TRBJ1-1; the D is unclear. CDR3 residues: CASSSTAPGEAFF. In DNA, the CDR3 is TGTGCCAGCAGCTCCACAGCGCCCGGGGAAGCTTTCTTT. Full variable domain (rest looked up from reference TRBV7-9 and TRBJ1-1): DTGVSQNPRHKITKRGQNVTFRCDPISEHNRLYWYRQTLGQGPEFLTYFQNEAQLEKSRLLSDRFSAERPKGSFSTLEIQRTEQGDSAMYLCASSSTAPGEAFFGQGTRLTVV.